The present entry profiles one T cell receptor (beta chain) with its context. This clone's antigen is unknown. The sample holds no much larger clone one base away, and base qualities are not on file. Libraries came from 5' RACE. For sequencing, an Illumina HiSeq 2500 was employed. The second PCR ran for about 7 to 11 cycles and used a J-beta primer mix along with a sample-barcoded 5' primer. A unique molecular identifier was introduced onto each TCR beta cDNA molecule by a template-switch 5' adaptor carrying 12 random nucleotides. Each sample yielded at least 3 million CDR3-containing paired-end reads. First-strand cDNA was synthesized from all RNA with the Mint cDNA synthesis kit, primed by a TRBC-specific oligonucleotide. After uracil-DNA glycosylase treatment, a first 18-cycle PCR used universal primers M1SS and BC2_uni_R on all cDNA. Under the source paper's analysis protocol: For normalization, 1 million high-quality reads were randomly selected from each sample, with every read carrying a distinct molecular identifier. Reads with shared molecular identifiers were discarded instead of being binned into consensus sequences. MiTCR, set to a Q25 quality threshold and the strictest error-elimination algorithm, was used for CDR3 identification, clonotype clustering and error correction. Lower-bound total TCR beta diversity was estimated with a nonparametric unseen species model using Euler transformation. TCRdb's own reprocessing of the public reads used fastp at Q25 and MiXCR and kept productive beta chains. Every CDR3 protein is listed once, alongside the most common genes and DNA of its rows. The V and J calls and clone size come from TCRdb's table, not from the authors' own analysis. The sample includes roughly 800,000 distinct CDR3 sequences, with about 37% observed a single time. The biggest ten clones account for 10% to 15% of the sample.

This sample is drawn from a study of blood T cells in healthy people across ages (dated by TCRdb to the mid-2010s). With respect to the entire study: In model experiments, template switching captured roughly one uniquely barcoded TCR beta cDNA molecule for every two T cells. Using deep sequencing normalized with unique cDNA molecular identifiers, the study measured how TCR beta repertoire diversity changes with age. The donors were divided into four age groups: young (average about 15 years), middle-aged (roughly 42), aged (under 70) and long-lived (roughly 82). To avoid experimental bias, donors of different ages were distributed randomly across sequencing lanes. Two additional independent replicas of 1 million unique cDNA reads from the same blood draw were analyzed for two donors (one aged 18 to 30 and one aged 80 or older). General study outcomes and caveats: Estimates of total diversity based on one million sequenced T cells were considered lower bounds and underestimates. As age increased, observed TCR beta diversity per million T cells dropped in a roughly linear way, and a significant reduction was already evident by age around 41. The long-lived group showed more naive CD4+ T cells, fewer expanded clones and increased TCR diversity than the aged group, suggesting age selection. Bulk unsorted PBMC profiling prevented conclusive comparison of naive and antigen-experienced compartments. Observed TCR beta diversity correlated strongly with the percentage of naive T cells measured by flow cytometry. Because donor CMV infection status was unknown, age-related changes in expanded clonotypes were potentially confounded.

Donors were 40 or so systemically healthy Caucasian individuals from Russia aged about 6 to 100 years. Around 10 milliliters of peripheral blood were drawn from each donor into EDTA-treated Vacutainer tubes. Ficoll-Paque density-gradient centrifugation was used to isolate PBMCs, with at least 7 million per sample. Total RNA, at least 6 micrograms per sample, was extracted from PBMCs with Trizol reagent. For every donor, an aliquot of PBMCs went through flow cytometry to measure the percentages of naive CD45RAhigh/CD27high T cells. The TCR originated in a man between 18 and 29 years old in good health. Sequenced material: blood.

The sequenced DNA: TGTGCCAGCAGTTACGGACACAACCAGGCGAACACTGAAGCTTTCTTT. This encodes CASSYGHNQANTEAFF. The chain couples TRBV6-5 to TRBJ1-1; tentative D gene TRBD1, with 5 bases matching. The CDR3 spans 16 residues, from the cysteine through the phenylalanine. The only DNA kept is the CDR3, 48 bases in frame from the first base. CDR1 MNHEY and CDR2 SVGAGI are derived from the germline V gene. V loses 2 bases of germline sequence and J loses 1 base, and the interval between the two ends is 14 bases.